This T cell receptor beta chain was captured by sequencing in a study of cytotoxic CD8 clonotypes in ibrutinib-treated CLL. General study findings and limits: At the start, clonality exceeded age-matched healthy donors and followed circulating CD8+ T-cell counts. Few clonotypes were public, and these shrank or held steady under treatment.

Sequencing was performed with immunoSEQ multiplex PCR; in TCRdb, only in-frame clones are kept and a portion is missing. The data contain over 100,000 clones, 45% to 65% of them singletons. This clone appeared once. The antigen is undetermined. The CDR3 has 15 residues. Germline V gene lookup returns CDR1 MNHNS and CDR2 SASEGT. V lost 4 bases and J lost 2; bases outside the gene matches: 3. The J gene is TRBJ2-1, the V gene TRBV6-1; 9 bases line up with TRBD2. The TCR was taken from a human donor with chronic lymphocytic leukemia. Sequenced here: PBMCs, sampled after 24 months of ibrutinib treatment. CDR3 bases: TGTGCCAGCAGTGGCCTAGCGGGGCCCTACAATGAGCAGTTCTTC. Translating gives CASSGLAGPYNEQFF.